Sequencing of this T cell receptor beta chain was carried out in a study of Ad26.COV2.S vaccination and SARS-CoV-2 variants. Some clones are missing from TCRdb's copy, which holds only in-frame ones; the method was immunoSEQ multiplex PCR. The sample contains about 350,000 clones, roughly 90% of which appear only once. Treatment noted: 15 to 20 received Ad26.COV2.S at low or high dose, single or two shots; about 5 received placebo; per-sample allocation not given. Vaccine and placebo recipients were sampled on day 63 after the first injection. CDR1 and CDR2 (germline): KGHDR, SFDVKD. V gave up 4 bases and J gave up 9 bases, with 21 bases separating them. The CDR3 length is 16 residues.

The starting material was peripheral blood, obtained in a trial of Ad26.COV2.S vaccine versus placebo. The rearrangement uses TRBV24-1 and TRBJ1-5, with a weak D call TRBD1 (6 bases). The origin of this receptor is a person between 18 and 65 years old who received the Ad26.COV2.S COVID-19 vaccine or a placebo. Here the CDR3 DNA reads TGTGCCACCAGTGACTCGGACAGCGGGTACGGTGGGCCCCAGCATTTT. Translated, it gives CATSDSDSGYGGPQHF.